The 7 T cell receptor beta chains in this list originate from one sample, sequenced in a study of cytotoxic CD8 clonotypes in ibrutinib-treated CLL. The method was immunoSEQ multiplex PCR; TCRdb's version includes in-frame clones alone and lacks a portion of them. The sample lists roughly 200,000 clones, about three quarters seen once, with 5.9% in the top ten. The sample here was PBMCs, taken after 12 months of ibrutinib treatment. These receptors all come from a human donor with chronic lymphocytic leukemia.

This chain links TRBV27 with TRBJ1-1, with 7 bases lining up with TRBD1. The length of the CDR3 is 15 residues. Germline lookup yields CDR1 MNHEY and CDR2 SMNVEV (reference sequence). With 3 bases clipped from V and 4 bases from J, the junction kept 8 bases outside the gene matches. CDR3 sequence reads: CASSFLAGGSTEAFF. CDR3 in DNA: TGTGCCAGCAGTTTTCTTGCAGGGGGGAGCACTGAAGCTTTCTTT.

The chain couples TRBV9 to TRBJ2-7; 9 nucleotides align to TRBD1. Germline V gene sequence: CDR1 SGDLS, CDR2 YYNGEE. With V trimmed by 5 bases and J by 6 bases, 9 bases remained unmatched. The CDR3 totals 14 residues. The DNA for the CDR3 is TGTGCCAGCAGTGGGGGGACAGGGACGCTCGAGCAGTACTTC. It yields the protein CASSGGTGTLEQYF.

The chain combines TRBV6-5 with TRBJ1-6; 9 nucleotides agree with TRBD1. Germline V gives CDR1 MNHEY, CDR2 SVGAGI. The V segment lost 0 bases and the J segment 10 bases; nucleotides outside the gene matches: 4. This CDR3 region has 15 residues. CDR3 region: CASSYSTGGGSPLHF. As DNA, the CDR3 is TGTGCCAGCAGTTACTCGACAGGGGGTGGGTCACCCCTCCACTTT.

This chain connects TRBV6-5 to TRBJ1-5; D not certain. This CDR3 is built from 13 residues. The V gene lost 0 bases and the J gene lost 9 bases, with 9 bases spanning the gap. Germline lookup yields CDR1 MNHEY and CDR2 SVGAGI. The CDR3 DNA sequence: TGTGCCAGCAGTTACTCCAGCAGGTCGCCCCAGCATTTT. It is translated as CASSYSSRSPQHF.

V usage is TRBV5-1 and J usage is TRBJ2-7, with 9 bases that match TRBD1. The junction had 10 bases not matched to a gene; V was cut back by 6 bases and J by 3 bases. The CDR3 loop spans 15 amino acids. The germline V gene encodes CDR1 SGHRS and CDR2 YFSETQ. CDR3 sequence (DNA): TGCGCCAGCACCCCCCCAAGGACAGGGGACTACGAGCAGTACTTC. It codes for CASTPPRTGDYEQYF.

This clone came up once. The chain has TRBV10-2 and TRBJ1-6, with TRBD1 as a possible D gene (5 bases). CDR3 length: 17 amino acids. Germline CDR1 WSHSY, CDR2 SAAADI. Deletions cut 0 bases from V and 3 bases from J, with 12 bases between. The CDR3 DNA sequence: TGCGCCAGCAGTGAGTCTGGGCAGGGAGGCTATAATTCACCCCTCCACTTT. Encoded protein: CASSESGQGGYNSPLHF.

This chain uses TRBV27 with TRBJ1-6; no definite D call. The V gene's germline CDR1 is MNHEY and CDR2 SMNVEV (reference sequence). Trimming took off 3 bases at V and 1 base at J, with 7 bases between the two ends. The CDR3 length is 15 residues. CDR3: CASSFRGSYNSPLHF. CDR3 bases: TGTGCCAGCAGTTTTCGGGGTTCCTATAATTCACCCCTCCACTTT.